This entry lists 22 T cell receptor beta chains sequenced from one sample in a study of T-cell reconstitution after alpha-beta-depleted transplantation in children. Using unique molecular identifiers, the investigators prepared the TCRbeta library. TCRdb reprocessed the PCR reads with MiXCR, giving one entry per CDR3 protein. The data hold around 270,000 distinct CDR3 sequences, with roughly a tenth observed a single time. This material consisted of PBMCs, taken before TCRalphabeta/CD19-depleted stem cell transplant. These receptors were collected from a boy under two years old with acute myeloid leukemia, due to receive a stem cell transplant.

This clonotype was detected ten times or more. The CDR3 DNA sequence: TGCGCCAGCAGCTTGGAAACAACAGGAGGGGCTGAAGCTTTCTTT. It yields the protein CASSLETTGGAEAFF. This chain joins TRBV5-1 and TRBJ1-1; weak D call: TRBD1 (5 bases). In germline, CDR1 is SGHRS, CDR2 YFSETQ. CDR3 length: 15 amino acids. V was trimmed by 0 bases and J by 6 bases, leaving 15 bases between them.

This clonotype was picked up many times. V gene TRBV7-2 combines with J gene TRBJ2-5; D may be TRBD1 (6 bases). This CDR3 has 15 residues. V was cut by 5 bases and J by 5 bases, with 18 bases left in between. Germline values: CDR1 SGHTA, CDR2 FQGNSA. The CDR3 DNA follows: TGTGCCAGCAGCGCGGCCGGGACAAAGGGGGAGACCCAGTACTTC. Its protein is CASSAAGTKGETQYF.

This clonotype was seen at least ten times. CDR3 nucleotides: TGTGCCAGCAGCCAAGCAAGTCAGCCCCAGCATTTT. Translated: CASSQASQPQHF. This rearrangement joins TRBV14 to TRBJ1-5, with D hard to call. V lost 1 base, J lost 6 bases, and 4 bases lay in between. Germline loops: CDR1 SGHDN, CDR2 FVKESK. This CDR3 has 12 residues.

This clonotype has a single count. It may be a read error: a sequence one base away is much more abundant. The J gene is TRBJ2-2, the V gene TRBV5-1; no definite D call. Germline CDR1 and CDR2: SGHRS and YFSETQ. This CDR3 contains 13 residues. The CDR3 is CASSIMNSGELFF. The DNA for the CDR3 is TGCGCCAGCAGCATCATGAACAGCGGGGAGCTGTTTTTT.

This clonotype was found many times. J is TRBJ2-7 and V is TRBV5-1; D not resolved. Germline CDR1 reads SGHRS; CDR2 reads YFSETQ. Trimming took 4 bases from V and 4 from J, leaving 15 bases between them. This CDR3 comprises 14 residues. CDR3 in DNA: TGCGCCAGCAGCCGAGTGGGCGGTATATACGAGCAGTACTTC. As protein: CASSRVGGIYEQYF.

This clonotype turned up a few times. J is TRBJ2-1 and V is TRBV9; no reliable D call. CDR3 length equals 16 residues. Trimming stripped 4 bases from V and 7 bases from J, with 21 bases between. Germline CDR1 reads SGDLS; CDR2 reads YYNGEE. The CDR3 protein is CASSPSPTRAPNEQFF. The CDR3, as DNA: TGTGCCAGCAGCCCGAGCCCGACTCGCGCACCTAATGAGCAGTTCTTC.

This clonotype showed up many times. The rearrangement joins TRBV6-4 to TRBJ2-1; 12 bases map to TRBD2. In germline, CDR1 is MRHNA, CDR2 SNTAGT. The CDR3 covers 15 residues. After removal of 0 bases from V and 6 bases from J, the junction contained 0 bases not matched to a gene. The CDR3 region is CASSDSTSGSNEQFF. In DNA form, the CDR3 reads TGTGCCAGCAGTGACTCGACTAGCGGGAGCAATGAGCAGTTCTTC.

A note on this clonotype: This could be a read error, since a much larger clone is one nucleotide away. The chain uses TRBV28 and TRBJ2-2; TRBD2 agrees at 13 bases. CDR1 is MDHEN and CDR2 is SYDVKM in the germline V gene. The trim removed 5 bases at V and 6 bases at J, leaving 3 bases unmatched. There are 15 residues in the CDR3. CDR3 protein: CASSPGTSGAGELFF. The CDR3 coding sequence is TGTGCCAGCAGTCCCGGGACTAGCGGGGCCGGGGAGCTGTTTTTT. Based on the CDR3 plus reference TRBV28 and TRBJ2-2, the full variable domain is DVKVTQSSRYLVKRTGEKVFLECVQDMDHENMFWYRQDPGLGLRLIYFSYDVKMKEKGDIPEGYSVSREKKERFSLILESASTNQTSMYLCASSPGTSGAGELFFGEGSRLTVL.

This clonotype was seen ten or more times. The chain couples TRBV5-1 to TRBJ2-1, with 9 nucleotides matching TRBD2. J gave up 1 base and V 6 bases, and 14 bases lay outside the gene matches. The length of the CDR3 is 18 residues. The germline CDR1 and CDR2 sequences are SGHRS and YFSETQ. The CDR3 DNA sequence: TGCGCCAGCACCCCGACTGGCGGGAGGGCCTGGTCCTACAATGAGCAGTTCTTC. Translating it yields CASTPTGGRAWSYNEQFF.

This clonotype was counted many times. The chain links TRBV29-1 to TRBJ2-3; the D is unclear. The V end lost 4 bases, the J end lost 3 bases, and 11 bases lay between the germline ends. Germline V gene lookup returns CDR1 SQVTM and CDR2 ANQGSEA. The CDR3 runs to 13 residues. This chain's CDR3 is CSVGNSTTDTQYF. The DNA of the CDR3 is TGCAGCGTTGGGAACTCCACTACAGATACGCAGTATTTT.

This clonotype was seen repeatedly, ten times or more. V is TRBV4-2 and J is TRBJ1-6; a weak D match, TRBD1 (5 bases). CDR1 and CDR2 (germline): LGHNA, YNFKEQ. V was clipped by 1 base and J by 7 bases, with 17 bases between them. The CDR3 has 17 residues. The CDR3 spells CASSQGGSYRLNSPLHF. The CDR3 region has the DNA TGTGCCAGCAGCCAAGGGGGATCCTACAGGCTGAATTCACCCCTCCACTTT.

J is TRBJ2-1 and V is TRBV21-1; TRBD2 reflects the table's D call only, with no check against the DNA. TRBV21-1 is a documented pseudogene. The CDR3 length is 15 residues. CDR3 loop: CARKAGGPSYNEQFF. Written as DNA, the CDR3 is TGTGCCAGGAAAGCGGGAGGGCCCTCCTACAATGAGCAGTTCTTC.

The rearrangement uses TRBV24-1 and TRBJ2-7, with D unresolved. V was cut by 3 bases and J by 2 bases, with 7 bases left in between. This CDR3 comprises 13 residues. Germline V gene data show CDR1 as KGHDR and CDR2 as SFDVKD. CDR3 nucleotides: TGTGCCACCAGTGATCCTAACACCTACGAGCAGTACTTC. Translated: CATSDPNTYEQYF.

This chain links TRBV3-1 with TRBJ2-3; D possibly matches TRBD1 or TRBD2 (5 bases each). CDR1 and CDR2 from the germline V gene are LGHDT and YNNKEL (reference sequence). The CDR3 is 13 amino acids. V shed 2 bases and J shed 5 bases, with 8 bases lying between them. The CDR3 sequence: CASSQSGRDTQYF. The CDR3 nucleotides are TGTGCCAGCAGCCAATCAGGGAGAGATACGCAGTATTTT.

This clonotype was seen many times. V is TRBV25-1 and J is TRBJ2-7; D gene unclear. Germline-derived CDR1 and CDR2 are MGHDK and SYGVNS. Trimming took 2 bases from V and 7 from J, leaving 15 bases between them. CDR3 length: 14 amino acids. The CDR3 DNA reads TGTGCCAGCAGTGAAGGGGATCAAGGATCGGAGCAGTACTTC. This gives the protein CASSEGDQGSEQYF.

In this sample, this clonotype turned up many times. The chain joins TRBV29-1 to TRBJ2-3; D possibly corresponds to TRBD2 (5 bases). This CDR3 is 15 amino acids long. V was clipped by 2 bases and J by 2 bases, with 14 bases between them. Germline CDR1 reads SQVTM; CDR2 reads ANQGSEA. The CDR3 sequence is CSVEPGLGLTDTQYF. The CDR3 region has the DNA TGCAGCGTTGAACCCGGACTCGGCCTCACAGATACGCAGTATTTT.

At least ten counts were recorded for this clonotype. The chain links TRBV5-5 to TRBJ1-1, with D perhaps matching TRBD1 (6 bases). Germline V gene lookup returns CDR1 SGHKS and CDR2 YYEKEE (reference sequence). The CDR3 length is 14 residues. The V and J ends lost 4 bases and 0 bases respectively, with 10 bases between them. CDR3 loop: CASSAGAVNTEAFF. DNA for the CDR3: TGTGCCAGCAGCGCGGGGGCGGTGAACACTGAAGCTTTCTTT.

This clonotype was seen many times. J is TRBJ2-3 and V is TRBV10-3; 9 positions match TRBD1. Trimming cost V 2 bases and J 2 bases; bases outside gene matches: 2. The CDR3 has 15 residues. The germline CDR1 and CDR2 sequences are ENHRY and SYGVKD. The CDR3 loop is CAISERTGATDTQYF. DNA for the CDR3: TGTGCCATCAGTGAGCGGACAGGGGCCACAGATACGCAGTATTTT.

This clonotype was counted at least ten times. V usage is TRBV6-5 and J usage is TRBJ2-3; 10 nucleotides align to TRBD2. Germline V CDR1 and CDR2: MNHEY, SVGAGI. V lost 0 bases, J lost 10 bases, and 7 bases stayed unmatched. The CDR3 is made up of 15 amino acids. The CDR3 region has the DNA TGTGCCAGCAGTTACTCCTTAGCGGGAGGTCGTGCGCAGTATTTT. This translates into CASSYSLAGGRAQYF.

This clonotype was seen repeatedly, ten times or more. The gene calls are TRBV19 and TRBJ2-5; TRBD1 matches at 11 bases. The germline gives CDR1 LNHDA, CDR2 SQIVND (reference sequence). The CDR3 has 15 amino acids. V lost 6 bases, J lost 2 bases, and 5 bases stayed unmatched. In DNA form, the CDR3 reads TGTGCCAGTAGCCCTAGGGACAGGGGGCAAGAGACCCAGTACTTC. This codes for CASSPRDRGQETQYF.

This clonotype was recorded a few times. The gene calls are TRBV7-9 and TRBJ2-5, with a tentative D call TRBD2 (5 bases). V lost 5 bases to trimming and J lost 5 bases, with 21 bases between them. Germline V gene lookup returns CDR1 SEHNR and CDR2 FQNEAQ (reference sequence). CDR3 length: 16 amino acids. The DNA for the CDR3 is TGTGCCAGCAGCCCGGGGAAGGGCGCCGGGCCGGAGACCCAGTACTTC. Its translation is CASSPGKGAGPETQYF.

This clonotype was counted at least ten times. The V gene is TRBV28, the J gene TRBJ2-5; the D gene is possibly TRBD1 (5 bases). V dropped 0 bases and J dropped 1 base, with 18 bases sitting between them. This CDR3 is 18 amino acids long. Germline CDR1 reads MDHEN; CDR2 reads SYDVKM. This CDR3 is CASSLWLPSDSAQETQYF. CDR3 bases: TGTGCCAGCAGTTTATGGCTACCCTCTGACAGTGCCCAAGAGACCCAGTACTTC.